The 25 T cell receptor beta chains below all came from one sample that was sequenced in a study of T cells in Graves' hyperthyroidism and ophthalmopathy. The investigators amplified TCR beta CDR3 regions from RNA transcripts. Initially, a first-round RT-PCR of the TCR CDR3 employed the HTBI primer set. TCRdb used MiXCR to reprocess the multiplex PCR reads, holding one entry per CDR3 protein. The sample gives 500,000 to 550,000 distinct CDR3 sequences, 15% to 20% of which show up once; 45% to 50% is in the top ten. Specimen: blood. The receptors come from a man aged 35-49 years with Graves' ophthalmopathy.

This clonotype was picked up a small number of times. V is TRBV14 and J is TRBJ2-2; the D gene is possibly TRBD1 (6 bases). V was trimmed by 1 base and J by 5 bases, leaving 17 bases between them. The CDR3 runs 17 residues. The germline V gene encodes CDR1 SGHDN and CDR2 FVKESK. The CDR3 region has the DNA TGTGCCAGCAGCCAAGGTTGGAGCAGGGGCGGGACCGGGGAGCTGTTTTTT. The encoded protein is CASSQGWSRGGTGELFF.

This sequence joins TRBV12-3 or TRBV12-4 and TRBJ2-4; TRBD1 is a possible D gene (5 bases). The CDR3 sequence is 16 residues long. V was cut by 2 bases and J by 0 bases, with 11 bases left in between. CDR3 protein: CASSLQGLGAKNIQYF. The CDR3, as DNA: TGTGCCAGCAGTTTACAGGGTCTCGGAGCCAAAAACATTCAGTACTTC.

The chain recombines TRBV30 with TRBJ2-7; D possibly uses TRBD1 or TRBD2 (5 bases each). V was cut by 3 bases and J by 3 bases, with 12 bases left in between. The CDR3 has 13 residues. Germline V lookup: CDR1 GTSNPN, CDR2 SVGIG (reference sequence). CDR3 in amino acids: CAWRGDGVYEQYF. As DNA, the CDR3 is TGTGCCTGGAGAGGGGACGGCGTCTACGAGCAGTACTTC.

This clonotype turned up a few times. This chain connects TRBV27 to TRBJ2-2, with 8 bases matching TRBD1. Germline CDR1 is MNHEY and CDR2 is SMNVEV (reference sequence). There are 15 residues in the CDR3. V shed 3 bases and J 4 bases; nucleotides not matched to a gene: 4. The CDR3 here is CASSLRTGFTGELFF. The CDR3 DNA is TGTGCCAGCAGTTTGCGGACAGGGTTCACCGGGGAGCTGTTTTTT.

This clonotype was observed a handful of times. The genes are TRBV27 and TRBJ2-3, with TRBD1 matching over 7 bases. CDR3 length: 16 residues. Germline CDR1 reads MNHEY; CDR2 reads SMNVEV (reference sequence). The V gene end was trimmed by 2 bases and the J gene end by 1 base; junction bases not matched to a gene: 6. The CDR3 coding sequence is TGTGCCAGCAGTTTAATAGGGACAGCACGCACAGATACGCAGTATTTT. Protein sequence: CASSLIGTARTDTQYF.

The rearrangement links TRBV6-1 to TRBJ2-7; 8 nucleotides line up with TRBD1. The CDR3 consists of 16 residues. V shed 6 bases and J 3 bases; nucleotides not matched to a gene: 13. Germline loops: CDR1 MNHNS, CDR2 SASEGT. This CDR3 is CASSRLGTGLGYEQYF. CDR3 bases: TGTGCCAGCAGCAGACTCGGGACAGGCCTTGGCTACGAGCAGTACTTC.

V and J are TRBV9 and TRBJ1-1; D uncertain. The CDR3 covers 16 residues. Germline values: CDR1 SGDLS, CDR2 YYNGEE. V shed 0 bases and J shed 4 bases, with 16 bases lying between them. DNA of the CDR3: TGTGCCAGCAGCGTAGAATCCGGGCGTCGGGGCACTGAAGCTTTCTTT. This translates into CASSVESGRRGTEAFF.

This clonotype has a handful of counts. J is TRBJ1-3 and V is TRBV6-1; maybe TRBD1 (5 bases). Germline V gene sequence: CDR1 MNHNS, CDR2 SASEGT. The CDR3 runs to 14 residues. V lost 6 bases and J 8 bases, leaving 17 bases between the germline ends. The CDR3 bases are TGTGCCAGCAGAGCTTGGGGCGTCTTCTACACCATATATTTT. It encodes CASRAWGVFYTIYF.

This clonotype was seen ten or more times. V and J are TRBV2 and TRBJ1-5; D is unclear. Per germline, CDR1 SNHLY and CDR2 FYNNEI. The CDR3 spans 18 residues. Trimming removed 0 bases from V and 4 bases from J, with 19 bases in between. The CDR3 DNA sequence: TGTGCCAGCAGTGAAGCGTATCGGCCTCCAGGAAGGAATCAGCCCCAGCATTTT. Amino acid sequence: CASSEAYRPPGRNQPQHF.

The CDR3 loop is CASSYEGIGLSTQHF. The CDR3 region has the DNA TGTGCCAGCAGTTACGAGGGGATTGGCCTTTCGACCCAGCATTTT. The gene calls are TRBV6-2 or TRBV6-3 and TRBJ1-5; D is possibly TRBD1 (5 bases). Between the trimmed V and J ends, which lost 2 bases and 11 bases, there was a span of 19 bases. The CDR3 has 15 amino acids. CDR1 and CDR2 (germline): MNHEY, SVGEGT.

This clonotype was observed many times. CDR3 region: CASSQYGGGSGNTIYF. The CDR3 coding sequence is TGTGCCAGCAGCCAATATGGAGGGGGCTCCGGAAACACCATATATTTT. The rearrangement links TRBV3-1 to TRBJ1-3; 7 positions match TRBD1. CDR1 is LGHDT and CDR2 is YNNKEL in the germline V gene (reference sequence). The CDR3 contains 16 residues. V lost 2 bases to trimming and J lost 4 bases; unmatched junction nucleotides: 8.

This clonotype has at least ten counts. V gene TRBV7-2 combines with J gene TRBJ2-3, with D perhaps assigned TRBD1 or TRBD2 (5 bases each). The germline V and J ends were trimmed by 1 base and 1 base, with 12 bases remaining between them. From germline, CDR1 is SGHTA and CDR2 FQGNSA. This CDR3 region has 16 residues. The CDR3 loop reads CASSLVRGGGTDTQYF. The CDR3 DNA reads as TGTGCCAGCAGCTTAGTACGTGGGGGTGGCACAGATACGCAGTATTTT.

This clonotype came up many times. V is TRBV7-8 and J is TRBJ1-5, with D perhaps TRBD1 (6 bases). Trimming shortened V by 4 bases and J by 1 base, and 11 bases separated the two germline ends. CDR3 length equals 15 residues. Germline CDR1 SGHVS, CDR2 FQNEAQ. The CDR3 DNA follows: TGTGCCAGCAGCTCGTGGGGGGCCAGCAATCAGCCCCAGCATTTT. Its protein is CASSSWGASNQPQHF.

This clonotype was detected a few times. This chain uses TRBV5-1 with TRBJ2-1; TRBD1 or TRBD2 may be the D gene (5 bases each). The CDR3 contains 14 residues. Germline CDR1 reads SGHRS; CDR2 reads YFSETQ. V lost 4 bases to trimming and J lost 7 bases, with 15 bases between them. The CDR3 protein is CASSKYRDLNEQFF. The CDR3 DNA is TGCGCCAGCAGCAAGTACCGGGACCTAAATGAGCAGTTCTTC. Supplemented by reference TRBV5-1 and TRBJ2-1, the full variable domain reads KAGVTQTPRYLIKTRGQQVTLSCSPISGHRSVSWYQQTPGQGLQFLFEYFSETQRNKGNFPGRFSGRQFSNSRSEMNVSTLELGDSALYLCASSKYRDLNEQFFGPGTRLTVL.

The chain couples TRBV28 to TRBJ2-5; D gene unclear. In germline, CDR1 is MDHEN, CDR2 SYDVKM. V was shortened by 3 bases and J by 2 bases, with 4 bases between the two germline ends. The CDR3 consists of 12 residues. The CDR3 DNA reads TGTGCCAGCAGTTTCTTACAAGAGACCCAGTACTTC. Translation: CASSFLQETQYF.

This clonotype was observed a few times. The chain recombines TRBV20-1 with TRBJ2-2; 11 bases match TRBD1. The germline V gene has CDR1 DFQATT and CDR2 SNEGSKA (reference sequence). V was pared by 1 base and J by 6 bases, with 1 base of the junction left unmatched. The CDR3 loop spans 14 amino acids. The CDR3 loop reads CSARAGQGAGELFF. The CDR3 DNA reads as TGCAGTGCTAGAGCGGGACAGGGGGCCGGGGAGCTGTTTTTT.

The V gene is TRBV12-5, the J gene TRBJ1-1, with a possible D match to TRBD1 (5 bases). In germline, CDR1 is LGHNT, CDR2 FRNRAP. V shed 3 bases and J shed 5 bases, with 31 bases lying between them. This CDR3 has 20 amino acids. In DNA, the CDR3 is TGTGCTAGTGGTTTAGGGAAGCCCTCCGGGGCTTTTGGAAAGTTGACTGAAGCTTTCTTT. This sequence encodes CASGLGKPSGAFGKLTEAFF.

The CDR3 protein is CAISEVRAQETQYF. DNA of the CDR3: TGTGCCATCAGTGAGGTGCGGGCCCAAGAGACCCAGTACTTC. The chain joins TRBV10-3 to TRBJ2-5; TRBD2 is a possible D gene (5 bases). V lost 2 bases, J lost 1 base, and 8 bases lay in between. The CDR3 sequence is 14 residues long. Germline V gene lookup returns CDR1 ENHRY and CDR2 SYGVKD.

This clonotype occurred a few times. This chain uses TRBV28 with TRBJ1-2; 10 nucleotides match TRBD1. Unmatched junction bases numbered 4, after V lost 6 bases and J lost 3 bases. The CDR3 contains 14 residues. Germline assignment: CDR1 MDHEN and CDR2 SYDVKM. CDR3 loop: CASSTDRGHYGYTF. CDR3 DNA: TGTGCCAGCAGCACAGACAGGGGGCACTATGGCTACACCTTC.

This clonotype appeared a few times. CDR3: CASIYRVGSSYNEQFF. DNA of the CDR3: TGTGCCAGCATCTACCGGGTAGGAAGCTCCTACAATGAGCAGTTCTTC. The chain joins TRBV6-2 or TRBV6-3 to TRBJ2-1; unclear D gene. Trimming cost V 7 bases and J 0 bases, with 16 bases left between them. Germline CDR1 MNHEY, CDR2 SVGEGT. This CDR3 has 16 amino acids.

V gene TRBV4-3 combines with J gene TRBJ2-4; 11 bases agree with TRBD2. With V trimmed by 0 bases and J by 8 bases, 15 bases remained unmatched. The CDR3 is 19 amino acids. Germline V gene sequence: CDR1 LGHNA, CDR2 YSLEER. This CDR3 reads CASSQDIPLTSGSRDIQYF. In DNA form, the CDR3 reads TGCGCCAGCAGCCAAGATATTCCTTTAACTAGCGGGAGTAGGGACATTCAGTACTTC.

About this clonotype itself: The conserved closing phenylalanine or tryptophan is absent in this CDR3, likely reflecting a read error. The chain combines TRBV6-1 with TRBJ1-3; D unresolved. The CDR3 has 14 residues. Per the germline V gene, CDR1 is MNHNS and CDR2 is SASEGT. V lost 6 bases, J lost 0 bases, and 9 bases lay in between. Written as DNA, the CDR3 is TGTGCCAGCAGGAGCAGGTTCTCTGGAAACACCATATATCTT. Protein product: CASRSRFSGNTIYL.

This clonotype was detected ten times or more. This chain uses TRBV7-2 with TRBJ2-7; 12 bases fit TRBD2. Germline assignment: CDR1 SGHTA and CDR2 FQGNSA. Trimming cost V 5 bases and J 0 bases; bases outside gene matches: 11. This CDR3 is built from 18 residues. The CDR3, as DNA: TGTGCCAGCAGCAAGATAACGCTAGCGGGGGGGATCTCCTACGAGCAGTACTTC. Amino acid sequence: CASSKITLAGGISYEQYF.

The chain is built from TRBV30 and TRBJ1-4; 8 bases are a match to TRBD1. There are 15 residues in the CDR3. V trimming: 3 bases; J trimming: 4 bases; junction bases outside the gene matches: 7. Per germline, CDR1 GTSNPN and CDR2 SVGIG (reference sequence). CDR3 in amino acids: CAWRRQGTVNEKLFF. The CDR3 DNA reads TGTGCCTGGAGGCGACAGGGGACGGTTAATGAAAAACTGTTTTTT. The whole variable domain, remainder taken from reference TRBV30 and TRBJ1-4, is SQTIHQWPATLVQPVGSPLSLECTVEGTSNPNLYWYRQAAGRGLQLLFYSVGIGQISSEVPQNLSASRPQDRQFILSSKKLLLSDSGFYLCAWRRQGTVNEKLFFGSGTQLSVL.

This clonotype has more than one count but fewer than ten. The chain combines TRBV29-1 with TRBJ2-3; D is ambiguous. Trimming took off 6 bases at V and 2 bases at J, with 12 bases between the two ends. In germline, CDR1 is SQVTM, CDR2 ANQGSEA. This CDR3 contains 13 residues. Here the CDR3 reads CSVDTRLTDTQYF. Here the CDR3 DNA reads TGCAGCGTCGACACGAGACTCACAGATACGCAGTATTTT.